Below are 7 T cell receptor beta chains sequenced from a single sample in a study of cytomegalovirus exposure and HLA in healthy donors. PCR amplification relied on 60 Vbeta primers (plus 13 Jbeta primers). Some clones are missing from TCRdb's copy, which holds only in-frame ones; the method was immunoSEQ multiplex PCR. The sample lists about 170,000 clones; 77% were seen once. Sequences were obtained from PBMCs. These receptors were taken from a woman under 40 in good health and CMV-seropositive.

The chain couples TRBV18 to TRBJ1-1, with D perhaps TRBD1 (5 bases). Germline values: CDR1 KGHSH, CDR2 LQKENI. The CDR3 length is 14 residues. V lost 5 bases, J lost 1 base, and 11 bases lay in between. CDR3: CASSSSGKNTEAFF. DNA for the CDR3: TGTGCCAGCTCATCCTCAGGGAAGAACACTGAAGCTTTCTTT.

V and J are TRBV7-8 and TRBJ2-7; 7 bases map to TRBD2. The CDR3 consists of 14 residues. The germline V gene encodes CDR1 SGHVS and CDR2 FQNEAQ. The V gene end was trimmed by 1 base and the J gene end by 7 bases; junction bases not matched to a gene: 7. The CDR3 here is CASSLVREAKEQYF. In DNA, the CDR3 is TGTGCCAGCAGCTTAGTTCGGGAGGCGAAAGAGCAGTACTTC.

In the case of this clone: A junction end diverges from the germline sequence, so it may reflect a read error. The chain carries TRBV6-1 and TRBJ2-7; the D is unclear. The length of the CDR3 is 15 residues. Germline-derived CDR1 and CDR2 are MNHNS and SASEGT. CDR3 sequence (DNA): TGTGCCAGCAATGAAGGAGCTCTAAGCTCCTACGAGCAGTACTTC. It specifies CASNEGALSSYEQYF.

V is TRBV6-4 and J is TRBJ1-1; perhaps TRBD1 as D (6 bases). Trimming removed 5 bases from V and 3 bases from J, with 13 bases in between. CDR1 is MRHNA, CDR2 SNTAGT, per germline. This CDR3 has 14 amino acids. The CDR3 coding sequence is TGTGCCAGCAGTCACAGGGTTTGGGACACTGAAGCTTTCTTT. This translates into CASSHRVWDTEAFF.

In its sample, this clone was seen a few times. This chain connects TRBV4-3 to TRBJ2-2; 10 bases are a match to TRBD2. This CDR3 comprises 16 residues. Losses at the gene ends were 3 bases for V and 2 bases for J; bases not matched to a gene: 3. Germline V gene data show CDR1 as LGHNA and CDR2 as YSLEER. CDR3 sequence reads: CASSHGLAENTGELFF. The CDR3 nucleotides are TGCGCCAGCAGCCACGGACTAGCGGAAAACACCGGGGAGCTGTTTTTT.

The gene calls are TRBV7-2 and TRBJ2-7, with 9 bases aligning to TRBD2. This CDR3 spans 17 amino acids. V was pared by 1 base and J by 2 bases, with 9 bases of the junction left unmatched. Germline V gives CDR1 SGHTA, CDR2 FQGNSA. CDR3 loop: CASSLETGTSRTYEQYF. In nucleotides, the CDR3 is TGTGCCAGCAGCTTAGAAACCGGGACTAGCCGTACCTACGAGCAGTACTTC.

The chain combines TRBV6-1 with TRBJ1-2; 10 bases are shared with TRBD1. This CDR3 is built from 16 residues. Per germline, CDR1 MNHNS and CDR2 SASEGT. The V segment lost 2 bases and the J segment 4 bases; nucleotides outside the gene matches: 7. CDR3 amino acids: CASSELRTGGSYGYTF. The CDR3 coding sequence is TGTGCCAGCAGTGAACTTCGGACAGGGGGGTCCTATGGCTACACCTTC.